Listed below are T cell receptor beta chains from one sample, sequenced in a study of blood T cells in healthy people across ages. TCRdb passed the 5' RACE reads through MiXCR, listing each CDR3 protein once. The sample comprises about 1.5 million distinct CDR3 sequences, roughly 43% of which are singletons, and 4% rests with the top ten. Sequenced input: blood. The receptors originated from a young woman in good health. Both conserved end residues are part of each CDR3. A D gene is named only where the DNA matches it firmly. Clone sizes are given selectively: once, few, many, or a class where the clone is expanded.

-,TRBV7-2,TRBJ2-5,few,CASSDSPGREETQYF,TGTGCCAGCAGCGACAGCCCGGGAAGGGAAGAGACCCAGTACTTC
TRBD2,TRBV28,TRBJ2-3,-,CASSPPRLAGAVDTQYF,TGTGCCAGCAGTCCCCCGCGACTAGCGGGAGCCGTTGATACGCAGTATTTT
TRBD1,TRBV11-2,TRBJ1-2,-,CASSSYRGRGLNGYTF,TGTGCCAGCAGCAGTTACAGGGGGCGAGGTTTGAATGGCTACACCTTC
-,TRBV9,TRBJ2-5,-,CASSPSSGSPGEQYF,TGTGCCAGCAGCCCTTCCTCCGGGTCCCCAGGGGAGCAGTACTTC
-,TRBV7-9,TRBJ1-4,-,CASSESGRTNEKLFF,TGTGCCAGCAGCGAAAGCGGACGTACCAATGAAAAACTGTTTTTT
-,TRBV27,TRBJ2-1,once,CASSLSIVSGTGPYNEQFF,TGTGCCAGCAGTTTATCGATTGTTAGCGGGACAGGTCCCTACAATGAGCAGTTCTTC
TRBD1,TRBV29-1,TRBJ2-7,-,CSVEGDSSYNEQYF,TGCAGCGTTGAAGGGGACAGTTCCTACAATGAGCAGTACTTC
-,TRBV6-6,TRBJ1-6,-,CASSPRPHNSPLHF,TGTGCCAGCAGCCCCCGGCCCCATAATTCACCCCTCCACTTT
-,TRBV27,TRBJ2-1,-,CASSPRGNNEQFF,TGTGCCAGCAGTCCCCGGGGGAACAATGAGCAGTTCTTC
TRBD1,TRBV2,TRBJ2-5,-,CARRTGGTETQYF,TGTGCCAGAAGGACAGGGGGCACGGAGACCCAGTACTTC
-,TRBV29-1,TRBJ1-5,few,CSVGLNNQPQHF,TGCAGCGTTGGCCTAAACAATCAGCCCCAGCATTTT
TRBD1,TRBV4-2,TRBJ2-1,few,CASSQRTGVGEQFF,TGTGCCAGCAGCCAAAGGACAGGGGTTGGTGAGCAGTTCTTC
-,TRBV7-2,TRBJ1-2,few,CASSPRMGWGYTF,TGTGCCAGCAGCCCAAGGATGGGGTGGGGCTACACCTTC
-,TRBV15,TRBJ2-1,-,CATRTGTPTYNEQFF,TGTGCCACCAGAACCGGGACTCCAACCTACAATGAGCAGTTCTTC
-,TRBV2,TRBJ2-5,-,CVSNDLQETQYF,TGTGTCAGCAATGACCTCCAAGAGACCCAGTACTTC
TRBD2,TRBV11-2,TRBJ2-1,-,CASSLPAGGNNEQFF,TGTGCCAGCAGCTTACCGGCGGGGGGGAACAATGAGCAGTTCTTC
TRBD2,TRBV7-9,TRBJ2-5,few,CASSRSTSGTQETQYF,TGTGCCAGCAGCCGGAGTACTAGCGGAACCCAAGAGACCCAGTACTTC
-,TRBV4-3,TRBJ1-4,-,CASSQNPATYIREKLFF,TGCGCCAGCAGCCAAAATCCCGCGACTTACATAAGAGAAAAACTGTTTTTT
TRBD1,TRBV7-9,TRBJ2-1,few,CASSSLWDRTGSLANEQFF,TGTGCCAGCAGCTCATTGTGGGATCGGACAGGGAGTTTGGCTAATGAGCAGTTCTTC
TRBD2,TRBV5-5,TRBJ2-7,-,CASSPQIAGSYEQYF,TGTGCCAGCAGCCCACAGATAGCGGGCTCCTACGAGCAGTACTTC
TRBD2,TRBV7-3,TRBJ2-3,many,CASSPSGRADTQYF,TGTGCCAGCAGCCCGAGCGGGAGGGCAGATACGCAGTATTTT
-,TRBV15,TRBJ1-2,-,CATSELQSNSGYTF,TGTGCCACCAGCGAGCTTCAGTCTAACTCTGGCTACACCTTC
-,TRBV12-3/TRBV12-4,TRBJ1-2,-,CASTPVEEANYGYTF,TGTGCCAGCACTCCGGTAGAGGAAGCTAACTATGGCTACACCTTC
TRBD1,TRBV24-1,TRBJ2-7,-,CATSDSGTGGYEQYF,TGTGCCACCAGTGATTCAGGGACAGGGGGCTACGAGCAGTACTTC
-,TRBV29-1,TRBJ1-1,few,CSVEDQLNTEAFF,TGCAGCGTTGAAGATCAGTTGAACACTGAAGCTTTCTTT
-,TRBV5-1,TRBJ2-7,-,CASSWGGPNNNEQYF,TGCGCCAGCAGCTGGGGCGGGCCAAACAACAATGAGCAGTACTTC
-,TRBV6-2/TRBV6-3,TRBJ2-1,few,CASSYSIGLLAGRTDEQFF,TGTGCCAGCAGTTACTCGATCGGGCTTCTCGCGGGGCGAACAGATGAGCAGTTCTTC
TRBD2,TRBV4-1,TRBJ2-3,-,CASSQGVTSGPPDTQYF,TGCGCCAGCAGCCAAGGGGTGACTAGCGGCCCGCCAGATACGCAGTATTTT
-,TRBV6-2/TRBV6-3,TRBJ2-1,-,CASGRTNLYNEQFF,TGTGCCAGCGGGAGGACAAACCTCTACAATGAGCAGTTCTTC
TRBD1,TRBV18,TRBJ1-6,-,CASSVGQGANSPLHF,TGTGCCAGCTCAGTCGGACAGGGGGCGAACTCACCCCTCCACTTT